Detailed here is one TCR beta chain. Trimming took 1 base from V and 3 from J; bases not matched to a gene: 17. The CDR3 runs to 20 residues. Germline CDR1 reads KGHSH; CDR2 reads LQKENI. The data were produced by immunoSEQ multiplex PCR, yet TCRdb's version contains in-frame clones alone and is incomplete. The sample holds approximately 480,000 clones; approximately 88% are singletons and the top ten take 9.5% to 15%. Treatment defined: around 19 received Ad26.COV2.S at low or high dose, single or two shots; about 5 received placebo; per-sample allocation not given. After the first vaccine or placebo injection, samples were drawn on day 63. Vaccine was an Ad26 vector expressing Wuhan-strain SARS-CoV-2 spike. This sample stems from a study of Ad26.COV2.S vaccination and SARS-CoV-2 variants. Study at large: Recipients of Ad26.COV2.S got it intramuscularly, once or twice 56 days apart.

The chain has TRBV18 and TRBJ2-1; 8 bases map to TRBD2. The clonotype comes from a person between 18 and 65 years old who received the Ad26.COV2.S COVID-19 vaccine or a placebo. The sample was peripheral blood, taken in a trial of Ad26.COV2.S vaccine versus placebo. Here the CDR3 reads CASSPLYRTGTRGYYNEQFF. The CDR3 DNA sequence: TGTGCCAGCTCACCACTTTATAGGACCGGGACTAGGGGATACTACAATGAGCAGTTCTTC.